The 32 T cell receptor beta chains listed next were all sequenced from one sample in a study of Ad26.COV2.S vaccination and SARS-CoV-2 variants listed by TCRdb under 2021. The sample's treatment or condition label, decoded: about 20 received Ad26.COV2.S at low or high dose, single or two shots; five or six received placebo; per-sample allocation not given. Repertoires of vaccine and placebo recipients were sequenced from samples collected on day 63 after the first injection. The library was made by the immunoSEQ multiplex PCR assay. As stored in TCRdb, this immuneACCESS dataset retains in-frame rearrangements with V and J assigned. A fraction of the clones does not appear; measured against another copy, unresolved V genes explain less than half of the discrepancy, and the remainder lacks a known reason. The sample table records about 390,000 clones; less than 90% of these occur just once. The top ten hold 3.5% of the sample.

This material consisted of peripheral blood, taken in a trial of Ad26.COV2.S vaccine versus placebo. The receptors derive from a person aged 18-65 years who received the Ad26.COV2.S COVID-19 vaccine or a placebo.

The V call is TRBV29-1, the J call TRBJ2-5; D is ambiguous. The CDR3 totals 13 residues. With 1 base removed from V and 4 bases from J, the gap between germline ends came to 10 bases. In germline, CDR1 is SQVTM, CDR2 ANQGSEA. CDR3 sequence (DNA): TGCAGCGTTGAAGGGGTCCTAGGAGAGACCCAGTACTTC. Translated: CSVEGVLGETQYF.

This chain connects TRBV4-3 to TRBJ2-3; 10 positions match TRBD2. This CDR3 is built from 20 residues. Trimming took 0 bases from V and 9 from J; bases not matched to a gene: 21. Per the germline V gene, CDR1 is LGHNA and CDR2 is YSLEER. CDR3 loop: CASSQDPRGASGGPTETQYF. CDR3 sequence (DNA): TGCGCCAGCAGCCAAGATCCCCGGGGAGCTAGCGGGGGCCCCACTGAAACGCAGTATTTT.

The V and J genes are TRBV6-5 and TRBJ2-3; D may match TRBD1 or TRBD2 (5 bases each). The CDR3 is made up of 15 amino acids. V was cut by 8 bases and J by 3 bases, with 18 bases left in between. Germline lookup yields CDR1 MNHEY and CDR2 SVGAGI. The CDR3 sequence is CASGTGDDRTDTQYF. For the CDR3, the DNA is TGTGCCAGCGGTACCGGGGACGATCGAACAGATACGCAGTATTTT.

V is TRBV2 and J is TRBJ1-1; D is unclear. The V gene lost 6 bases and the J gene lost 11 bases, with 7 bases spanning the gap. CDR1 and CDR2 from the germline V gene are SNHLY and FYNNEI. The CDR3 runs to 9 residues. The CDR3 here is CASRLDAFF. CDR3 in DNA: TGTGCCAGCAGGCTGGACGCTTTCTTT.

V and J are TRBV15 and TRBJ1-4; D remains ambiguous. Germline loops: CDR1 LNHNV, CDR2 YYDKDF (reference sequence). The CDR3 runs 14 residues. The V end lost 0 bases, the J end lost 7 bases, and 9 bases lay between the germline ends. The CDR3 reads CATSRERVREKLFF. In DNA form, the CDR3 reads TGTGCCACCAGCAGAGAACGTGTGCGTGAAAAACTGTTTTTT.

This chain joins TRBV10-1 and TRBJ1-1; the D gene is possibly TRBD1 (6 bases). This CDR3 spans 15 amino acids. Trimming stripped 3 bases from V and 2 bases from J, with 13 bases between. Per the germline V gene, CDR1 is WNHNN and CDR2 is SYGVQD (reference sequence). CDR3 bases: TGCGCCAGCAGTGATTCCGGGACACCCAACACTGAAGCTTTCTTT. This translates into CASSDSGTPNTEAFF.

This rearrangement joins TRBV5-1 to TRBJ2-2; the D gene is possibly TRBD2 (6 bases). CDR3 size: 14 residues. Germline CDR1 and CDR2: SGHRS and YFSETQ. Trimming pared 5 bases from V and 0 bases from J, leaving 8 bases between. CDR3: CASRLATNTGELFF. Here the CDR3 DNA reads TGCGCCAGCAGACTAGCAACGAACACCGGGGAGCTGTTTTTT.

To note about this clone: Different DNA sequences within this sample yield the same CDR3. The chain carries TRBV5-6 and TRBJ1-2; the match to TRBD1 covers 7 bases. V gave up 1 base and J gave up 8 bases; unmatched junction bases: 2. The CDR3 totals 12 residues. Looked up from germline, CDR1 is SGHDT and CDR2 is YYEEEE. The CDR3 region is CASSLRGGGYTF. The CDR3 nucleotides are TGTGCCAGCAGCTTGAGAGGGGGCGGCTACACCTTC.

The chain joins TRBV5-1 to TRBJ2-2; 10 bases line up with TRBD1. J was trimmed by 5 bases and V by 4 bases; bases with no gene match: 2. This CDR3 is built from 14 residues. Per germline, CDR1 SGHRS and CDR2 YFSETQ. The DNA of the CDR3 is TGCGCCAGCAGCGCGGGACAGGGGACCGGGGAGCTGTTTTTT. Its translation is CASSAGQGTGELFF.

The genes are TRBV27 and TRBJ2-7; 10 bases map to TRBD1. CDR3 length equals 14 residues. Germline loops: CDR1 MNHEY, CDR2 SMNVEV (reference sequence). Trimming at V came to 4 bases and at J to 4 bases, leaving 4 bases not matched to a gene. The CDR3 loop reads CASSSGTGEYEQYF. CDR3 nucleotide sequence: TGTGCCAGCAGTTCCGGGACAGGGGAGTACGAGCAGTACTTC.

This clone was recorded once. V usage is TRBV5-1 and J usage is TRBJ1-1, with a tentative D call TRBD1 (5 bases). The CDR3 has 15 residues. CDR1 is SGHRS, CDR2 YFSETQ, per germline. V dropped 0 bases and J dropped 0 bases, with 9 bases sitting between them. The CDR3 loop is CASSLVDSMNTEAFF. CDR3 nucleotide sequence: TGCGCCAGCAGCTTGGTAGACAGCATGAACACTGAAGCTTTCTTT.

The chain links TRBV2 to TRBJ1-1, with D possibly matching TRBD1 (5 bases). From germline, CDR1 is SNHLY and CDR2 FYNNEI. V gave up 3 bases and J gave up 6 bases, with 14 bases separating them. The CDR3 contains 14 residues. Here the CDR3 DNA reads TGTGCCAGCAGTGACAGGGAGGCTGGGTCTGAAGCTTTCTTT. Translated: CASSDREAGSEAFF.

This clone was seen a single time. The genes are TRBV6-2 or TRBV6-3 and TRBJ1-2; D is perhaps TRBD1 (6 bases). The CDR3 runs 12 residues. Germline V gene lookup returns CDR1 MNHEY and CDR2 SVGEGT. Trimming pared 5 bases from V and 4 bases from J, leaving 8 bases between. The CDR3 spells CASSPDSYGYTF. The CDR3 nucleotides are TGTGCCAGCAGTCCGGACAGCTATGGCTACACCTTC.

The chain is built from TRBV4-3 and TRBJ2-7; 7 bases are a match to TRBD1. The V gene's germline CDR1 is LGHNA and CDR2 YSLEER. The CDR3 contains 15 residues. The V and J ends lost 4 bases and 2 bases, in that order; junction bases with no gene match: 8. The CDR3 here is CASSPSSGTAYEQYF. The CDR3 DNA follows: TGCGCCAGCAGCCCTTCCTCCGGGACAGCCTACGAGCAGTACTTC.

This clone was picked up one time. The J gene is TRBJ2-3, the V gene TRBV10-3; tentative D call: TRBD2 (5 bases). This CDR3 comprises 17 residues. Germline V CDR1 and CDR2: ENHRY, SYGVKD. Trimming shortened V by 2 bases and J by 5 bases, and 20 bases separated the two germline ends. CDR3 in DNA: TGTGCCATCAGTGAGGCACGGCTTCTGAGGGAAAGAGATACGCAGTATTTT. It translates to CAISEARLLRERDTQYF.

The chain joins TRBV27 to TRBJ2-1; TRBD2 matches 13 bases. The ends lost 7 bases at V and 7 bases at J; junction bases unmatched: 7. Germline V gene data show CDR1 as MNHEY and CDR2 as SMNVEV (reference sequence). The CDR3 sequence is 15 residues long. CDR3 residues: CASNPTSGGRNEQFF. The CDR3 nucleotides read TGTGCCAGCAACCCGACTAGCGGGGGGCGGAATGAGCAGTTCTTC.

This clone was recorded only once. V and J are TRBV5-1 and TRBJ1-2; 7 nucleotides match TRBD1. Looked up from germline, CDR1 is SGHRS and CDR2 is YFSETQ. This CDR3 has 14 amino acids. V trimming: 3 bases; J trimming: 4 bases; junction bases outside the gene matches: 6. The CDR3 loop is CASSSTTGAYGYTF. As DNA, the CDR3 is TGCGCCAGCAGCTCAACAACAGGGGCCTATGGCTACACCTTC.

V gene TRBV5-4 combines with J gene TRBJ1-6; D gene unclear. CDR1 and CDR2 (germline): SGHNT, YYREEE (reference sequence). V dropped 2 bases and J dropped 7 bases, with 10 bases sitting between them. CDR3 size: 14 residues. The chain's CDR3 is CASSLSQKNSPLHF. The CDR3 coding sequence is TGTGCCAGCAGCTTAAGTCAAAAGAATTCACCCCTCCACTTT.

This chain uses TRBV5-6 with TRBJ2-7, with D tentatively TRBD1 (6 bases). The CDR3 extends over 15 amino acids. V lost 0 bases to trimming and J lost 0 bases, with 10 bases between them. The germline V gene encodes CDR1 SGHDT and CDR2 YYEEEE. The CDR3: CASSLEGGSSYEQYF. CDR3 nucleotides: TGTGCCAGCAGCTTGGAAGGGGGTTCCTCCTACGAGCAGTACTTC.

The chain combines TRBV6-2 or TRBV6-3 with TRBJ2-7; tentatively, D is TRBD1 or TRBD2 (5 bases each). Germline V lookup: CDR1 MNHEY, CDR2 SVGEGT. V was cut by 6 bases and J by 6 bases, with 21 bases left in between. This CDR3 region has 15 residues. CDR3 DNA sequence: TGTGCCAGCAGCTTCCGGGGCCTTTTAAGTCGCGAGCAGTACTTC. Amino acid sequence: CASSFRGLLSREQYF.

This sequence joins TRBV11-3 and TRBJ1-1; D remains unclear. Per germline, CDR1 SGHNT and CDR2 YENEEA. V gave up 0 bases and J gave up 1 base, with 3 bases separating them. This CDR3 has 13 amino acids. The CDR3 loop reads CASSLERNTEAFF. The CDR3 bases are TGTGCCAGCAGCTTAGAGAGGAACACTGAAGCTTTCTTT.

The genes are TRBV4-1 and TRBJ2-1; the D gene is possibly TRBD1 (5 bases). CDR3 size: 12 residues. V shed 2 bases and J shed 7 bases, with 6 bases lying between them. Germline V gene sequence: CDR1 MGHRA, CDR2 YSYEKL. The CDR3 bases are TGCGCCAGCAGCCAAAGGGGTAATGAGCAGTTCTTC. Its protein is CASSQRGNEQFF.

The chain couples TRBV21-1 to TRBJ2-7; the table's D call, TRBD1, has no DNA check behind it. TRBV21-1 is designated a pseudogene. CDR3 size: 14 residues. The CDR3 DNA follows: TGTGCCAGCAGCAAATTGGGACAGACCTACGAGCAGTACTTC. This translates into CASSKLGQTYEQYF.

The CDR3 DNA is TGTGCCTGGAGTCCCGGACAGTTAGATACGCAGTATTTT. It specifies CAWSPGQLDTQYF. This rearrangement joins TRBV30 to TRBJ2-3, with D possibly matching TRBD1 (6 bases). Germline CDR1 GTSNPN, CDR2 SVGIG (reference sequence). This CDR3 has 13 amino acids. V gave up 2 bases and J gave up 5 bases, with 11 bases separating them.

The chain combines TRBV15 with TRBJ1-4; D remains unclear. V lost 1 base to trimming and J lost 7 bases, with 13 bases between them. The CDR3 consists of 15 residues. Germline V gives CDR1 LNHNV, CDR2 YYDKDF (reference sequence). CDR3 in amino acids: CATSRGEDPSEKLFF. The CDR3, as DNA: TGTGCCACCAGCAGAGGGGAGGACCCGAGTGAAAAACTGTTTTTT.

The rearrangement uses TRBV5-1 and TRBJ2-1; 11 bases line up with TRBD1. The length of the CDR3 is 19 residues. The V gene end was trimmed by 4 bases and the J gene end by 7 bases; junction bases not matched to a gene: 19. Germline assignment: CDR1 SGHRS and CDR2 YFSETQ. Here the CDR3 reads CASSREITGTGGSGNEQFF. DNA for the CDR3: TGCGCCAGCAGCCGAGAGATAACCGGGACAGGGGGAAGTGGTAATGAGCAGTTCTTC.

The gene calls are TRBV7-2 and TRBJ1-1; possible D gene TRBD1, 6 bases. CDR1 is SGHTA and CDR2 is FQGNSA in the germline V gene. The V end was cut by 6 bases, the J end by 7 bases, with 15 bases between. This CDR3 comprises 13 residues. Written as DNA, the CDR3 is TGTGCCAGCAGGGTAAACTCGGACAGTGAAGCTTTCTTT. Amino acid sequence: CASRVNSDSEAFF.

The chain has TRBV5-4 and TRBJ2-1, with no clear D. The CDR3 consists of 14 residues. The V end lost 2 bases, the J end lost 0 bases, and 6 bases lay between the germline ends. The germline gives CDR1 SGHNT, CDR2 YYREEE (reference sequence). This CDR3 reads CASSFSDSYNEQFF. The CDR3 coding sequence is TGTGCCAGCAGCTTCAGTGACTCCTACAATGAGCAGTTCTTC.

The rearrangement uses TRBV20-1 and TRBJ1-4, with a possible D match to TRBD1 (5 bases). Trimming pared 3 bases from V and 7 bases from J, leaving 15 bases between. The CDR3 covers 14 residues. Germline V gene sequence: CDR1 DFQATT, CDR2 SNEGSKA (reference sequence). DNA of the CDR3: TGCAGTGCTAGTGGGGGGAGAGTGGGTGAAAAACTGTTTTTT. Translation: CSASGGRVGEKLFF.

The chain is built from TRBV28 and TRBJ2-5; 7 positions match TRBD2. Trimming removed 7 bases from V and 0 bases from J; junction bases left unmatched: 5. This CDR3 contains 14 residues. Germline CDR1 MDHEN, CDR2 SYDVKM. The CDR3 DNA sequence: TGTGCCAGCATGCCCGGGGGGTACCAAGAGACCCAGTACTTC. This codes for CASMPGGYQETQYF.

The chain uses TRBV27 and TRBJ2-6, with D hard to call. This CDR3 has 15 amino acids. V lost 3 bases, J lost 0 bases, and 6 bases lay in between. Germline CDR1 MNHEY, CDR2 SMNVEV (reference sequence). CDR3 protein: CASSFWSSGANVLTF. The CDR3 DNA follows: TGTGCCAGCAGTTTTTGGAGCTCTGGGGCCAACGTCCTGACTTTC.

The chain uses TRBV27 and TRBJ2-7; possible D gene TRBD1, 6 bases. Germline V gene data show CDR1 as MNHEY and CDR2 as SMNVEV (reference sequence). V lost 2 bases, J lost 4 bases, and 15 bases lay in between. The CDR3 has 15 amino acids. The CDR3 region has the DNA TGTGCCAGCAGTTTACGAATACAGGGCGCGTACGAGCAGTACTTC. This codes for CASSLRIQGAYEQYF.